The rows below give T cell receptor beta chains drawn from one sample of a study of radiotherapy plus CTLA-4 blockade in lung cancer. Sequenced by immunoSEQ multiplex PCR; TCRdb stores in-frame clones only, minus some. Altogether roughly 66,000 clones are present, about four fifths being singletons, with the ten largest covering about 4.2%. Sequenced material: peripheral blood, taken from a patient treated with radiotherapy plus ipilimumab. The receptor source for this set is a human donor with non-small cell lung cancer who had a partial response to radiotherapy plus ipilimumab. CDR3s include the opening cysteine and the closing phenylalanine or tryptophan.

V gene,J gene,CDR3 protein
TRBV7-9,TRBJ2-3,CASSLEQARLADTQYF
TRBV19,TRBJ1-2,CASSPYSSNYGYTF
TRBV29-1,.,CSVAGDTYEQYF
TRBV13,.,CASSSGSYEQYF
TRBV28,TRBJ2-7,CASSLRWGGSYEQYF
TRBV19,TRBJ1-5,CASRPRTGGSQPQHF
TRBV11-3,TRBJ2-3,CASSLDRSTDTQYF
TRBV18,TRBJ1-5,CASSPAAPTSNQPQHF
TRBV19,TRBJ1-1,CASSLSRALNTEAFF
TRBV19,TRBJ1-1,CATWDTNTEAFF
TRBV9,TRBJ2-2,CASSVGTSGTPGELFF
TRBV7-9,TRBJ2-5,CASSRTRYETQYF
TRBV15,TRBJ2-5,CATSRDMETQYF
TRBV5-1,TRBJ1-2,CASSPGQGEGYTF
TRBV28,TRBJ2-1,CASSLLGGSYNEQFF
TRBV29-1,TRBJ2-1,CSEVSGTSGPNNEQFF
TRBV5-1,TRBJ2-3,CASSLNADRGGRATQYF
TRBV5-1,TRBJ1-3,CASSLAGPGNTIYF
TRBV5-1,TRBJ1-2,CASSLDRGSHGYTF
TRBV2,TRBJ1-1,CASSESLAEDKNTEAFF
TRBV7-9,TRBJ1-1,CASSSQGNTEAFF
TRBV7-2,TRBJ2-3,CASSLGRGLAGGRAQYF
TRBV5-6,TRBJ2-1,CASSLGVDEQFF
TRBV9,TRBJ2-2,CASSSGLRNTGELFF
TRBV10-3,.,CATQTSGTTYEQYF
TRBV5-1,TRBJ1-2,CASSLRTGGNYGYTF
TRBV7-3,TRBJ1-3,CASSLRGLAGNTIYF
TRBV7-9,TRBJ2-3,CASSSGLAGGTDTQYF
TRBV6-5,TRBJ2-1,CASSKTGTNYNEQFF
TRBV18,TRBJ2-1,CASTGTNPFNEQFF
TRBV5-1,TRBJ1-2,CASSLGTGNGYTF
TRBV7-7,TRBJ2-1,CASSLAGLAGGRNEQFF
TRBV10-2,TRBJ2-2,CASSDRGRADTGELFF
TRBV7-2,TRBJ2-1,CASSPGERGPPGNEQFF
TRBV18,TRBJ1-3,CASSPQPGGNTIYF
TRBV9,TRBJ1-3,CASSGPGAAGNTIYF
TRBV7-9,TRBJ1-5,CASSGTWDNSNQPQHF
TRBV9,TRBJ1-4,CASSPQPGLRNEKLFF
TRBV7-2,TRBJ2-5,CASSLDSPETQYF
TRBV11-2,TRBJ2-1,CASSGAEGRNEQFF
TRBV7-3,TRBJ2-1,CASSLMTNSYNEQFF
TRBV28,TRBJ1-4,CASTGSTNEKLFF
TRBV19,TRBJ2-3,CASSPQGQVNTDTQYF
TRBV5-1,TRBJ2-2,CASSRSPDTGELFF
TRBV7-9,TRBJ2-1,CASSAGYPVAEQFF
TRBV27,TRBJ2-7,CASSSGHRAQDYSYEQYF
TRBV7-9,TRBJ1-3,CASSLGRGDGNTIYF
TRBV9,.,CASSLAGGAVYEQYF
TRBV20-1,TRBJ1-1,CSARGRTEAFF
TRBV7-7,TRBJ2-1,CASSPGTGLVGEQFF